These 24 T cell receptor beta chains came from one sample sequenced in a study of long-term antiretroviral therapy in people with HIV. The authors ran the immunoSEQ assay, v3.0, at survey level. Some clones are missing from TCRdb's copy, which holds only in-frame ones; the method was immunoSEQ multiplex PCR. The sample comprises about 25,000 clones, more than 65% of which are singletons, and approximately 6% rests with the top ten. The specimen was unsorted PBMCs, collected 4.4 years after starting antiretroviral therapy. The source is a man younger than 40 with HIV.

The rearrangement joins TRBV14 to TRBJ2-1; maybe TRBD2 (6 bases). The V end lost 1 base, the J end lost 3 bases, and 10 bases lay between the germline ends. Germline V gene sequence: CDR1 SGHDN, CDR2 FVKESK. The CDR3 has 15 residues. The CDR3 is CASSQGWRVYNEQFF. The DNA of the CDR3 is TGTGCCAGCAGCCAAGGATGGAGGGTCTACAATGAGCAGTTCTTC.

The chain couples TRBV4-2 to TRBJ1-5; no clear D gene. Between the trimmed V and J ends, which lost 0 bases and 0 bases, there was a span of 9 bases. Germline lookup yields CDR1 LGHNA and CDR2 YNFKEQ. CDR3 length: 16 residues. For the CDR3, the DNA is TGTGCCAGCAGCCAAGATCACAGTAATAGCAATCAGCCCCAGCATTTT. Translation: CASSQDHSNSNQPQHF.

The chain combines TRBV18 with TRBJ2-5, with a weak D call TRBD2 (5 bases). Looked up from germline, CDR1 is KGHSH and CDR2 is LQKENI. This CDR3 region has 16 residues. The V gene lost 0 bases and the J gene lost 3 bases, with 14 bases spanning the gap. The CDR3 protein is CASSPPDGEKKETQYF. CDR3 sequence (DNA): TGTGCCAGCTCACCACCGGACGGGGAAAAGAAAGAGACCCAGTACTTC.

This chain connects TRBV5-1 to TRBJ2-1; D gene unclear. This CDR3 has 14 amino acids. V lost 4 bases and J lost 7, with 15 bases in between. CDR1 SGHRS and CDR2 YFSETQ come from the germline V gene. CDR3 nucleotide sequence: TGCGCCAGCAGCGAGGATTGGGTGGGTAATGAGCAGTTCTTC. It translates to CASSEDWVGNEQFF.

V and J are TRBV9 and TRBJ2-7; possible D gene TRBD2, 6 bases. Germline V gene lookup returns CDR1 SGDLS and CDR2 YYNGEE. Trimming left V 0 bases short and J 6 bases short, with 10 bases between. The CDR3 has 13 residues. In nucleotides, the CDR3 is TGTGCCAGCAGCGTAGCTTGGAGGGGCGAGCAGTACTTC. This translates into CASSVAWRGEQYF.

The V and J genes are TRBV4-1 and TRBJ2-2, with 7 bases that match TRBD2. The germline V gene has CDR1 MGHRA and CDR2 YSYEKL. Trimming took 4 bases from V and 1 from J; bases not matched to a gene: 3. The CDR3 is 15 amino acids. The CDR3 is CASSLRGGNTGELFF. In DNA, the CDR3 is TGCGCCAGCAGCCTCCGCGGGGGGAACACCGGGGAGCTGTTTTTT.

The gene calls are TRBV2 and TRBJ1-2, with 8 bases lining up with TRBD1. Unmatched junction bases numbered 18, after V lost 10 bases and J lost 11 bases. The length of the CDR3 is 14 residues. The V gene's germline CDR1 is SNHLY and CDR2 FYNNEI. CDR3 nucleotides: TGTGCCACCCACCCGTTCCCCGGACAGGGTGGGTACACCTTC. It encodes CATHPFPGQGGYTF.

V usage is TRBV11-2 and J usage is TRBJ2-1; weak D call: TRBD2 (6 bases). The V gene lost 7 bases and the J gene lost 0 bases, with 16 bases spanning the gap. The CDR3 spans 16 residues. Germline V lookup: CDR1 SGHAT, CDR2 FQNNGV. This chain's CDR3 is CASNDAAGSSYNEQFF. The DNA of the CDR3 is TGTGCCAGCAATGACGCGGCGGGGAGCTCCTACAATGAGCAGTTCTTC.

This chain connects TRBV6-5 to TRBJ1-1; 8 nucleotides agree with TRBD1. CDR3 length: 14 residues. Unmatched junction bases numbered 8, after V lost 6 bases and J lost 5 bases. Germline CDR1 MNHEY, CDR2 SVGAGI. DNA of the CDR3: TGTGCCAGCAGGCCGGACAGGGTAGGGACTGAAGCTTTCTTT. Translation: CASRPDRVGTEAFF.

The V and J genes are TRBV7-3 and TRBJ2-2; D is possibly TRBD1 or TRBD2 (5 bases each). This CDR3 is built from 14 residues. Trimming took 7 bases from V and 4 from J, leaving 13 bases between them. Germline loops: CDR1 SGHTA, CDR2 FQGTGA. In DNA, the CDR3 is TGTGCCAGCAACGTTGTTGGGGGCACCGGGGAGCTGTTTTTT. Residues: CASNVVGGTGELFF.

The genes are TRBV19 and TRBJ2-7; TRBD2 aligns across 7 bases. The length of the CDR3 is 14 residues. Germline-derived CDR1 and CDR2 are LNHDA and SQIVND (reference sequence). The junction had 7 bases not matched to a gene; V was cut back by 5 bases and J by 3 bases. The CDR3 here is CASSSSTSSYEQYF. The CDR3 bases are TGTGCCAGTAGTTCCTCGACTAGCAGCTACGAGCAGTACTTC.

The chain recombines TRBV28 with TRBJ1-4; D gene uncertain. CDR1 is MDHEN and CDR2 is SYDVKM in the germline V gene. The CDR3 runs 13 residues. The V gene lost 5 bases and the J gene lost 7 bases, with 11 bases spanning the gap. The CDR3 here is CASSPQLAEKLFF. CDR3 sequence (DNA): TGTGCCAGCAGTCCCCAACTCGCTGAAAAACTGTTTTTT.

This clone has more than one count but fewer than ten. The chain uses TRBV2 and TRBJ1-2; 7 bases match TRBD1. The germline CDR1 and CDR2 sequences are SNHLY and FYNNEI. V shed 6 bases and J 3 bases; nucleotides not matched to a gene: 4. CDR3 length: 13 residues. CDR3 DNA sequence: TGTGCCAGCAGCGAGACAGGGTACTATGGCTACACCTTC. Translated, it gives CASSETGYYGYTF. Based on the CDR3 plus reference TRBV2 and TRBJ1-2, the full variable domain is EPEVTQTPSHQVTQMGQEVILRCVPISNHLYFYWYRQILGQKVEFLVSFYNNEISEKSEIFDDQFSVERPDGSNFTLKIRSTKLEDSAMYFCASSETGYYGYTFGSGTRLTVV.

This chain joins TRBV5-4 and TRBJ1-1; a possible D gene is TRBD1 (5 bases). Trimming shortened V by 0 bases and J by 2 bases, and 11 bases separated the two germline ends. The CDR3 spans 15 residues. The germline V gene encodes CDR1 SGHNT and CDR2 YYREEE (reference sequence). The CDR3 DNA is TGTGCCAGCAGCTTGGCGCGGACACCCAACACTGAAGCTTTCTTT. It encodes CASSLARTPNTEAFF.

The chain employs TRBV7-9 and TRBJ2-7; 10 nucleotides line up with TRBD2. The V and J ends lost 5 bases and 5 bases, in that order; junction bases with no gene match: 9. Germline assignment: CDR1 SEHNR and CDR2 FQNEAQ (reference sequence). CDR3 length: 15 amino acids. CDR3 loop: CASSHPSGSIHEQYF. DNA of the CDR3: TGTGCCAGCAGCCATCCTAGCGGGAGCATCCACGAGCAGTACTTC.

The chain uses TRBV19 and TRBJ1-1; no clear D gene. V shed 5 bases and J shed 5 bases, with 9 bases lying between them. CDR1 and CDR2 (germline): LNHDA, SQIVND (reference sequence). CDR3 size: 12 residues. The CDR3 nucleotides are TGTGCCAGTAGTTCTATGGGGACTGAAGCTTTCTTT. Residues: CASSSMGTEAFF.

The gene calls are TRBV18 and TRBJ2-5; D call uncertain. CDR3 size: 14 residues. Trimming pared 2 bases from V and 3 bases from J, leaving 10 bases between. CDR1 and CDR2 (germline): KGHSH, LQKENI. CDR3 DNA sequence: TGTGCCAGCTCACCAAAGGTCGGTGAAGAGACCCAGTACTTC. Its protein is CASSPKVGEETQYF.

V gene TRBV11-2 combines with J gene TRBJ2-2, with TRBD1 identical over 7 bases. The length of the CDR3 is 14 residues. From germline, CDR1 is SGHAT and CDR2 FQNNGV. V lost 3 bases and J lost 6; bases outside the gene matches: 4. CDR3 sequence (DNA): TGTGCCAGCAGCTTGGGCGACAGGGCCGGGGAGCTGTTTTTT. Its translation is CASSLGDRAGELFF.

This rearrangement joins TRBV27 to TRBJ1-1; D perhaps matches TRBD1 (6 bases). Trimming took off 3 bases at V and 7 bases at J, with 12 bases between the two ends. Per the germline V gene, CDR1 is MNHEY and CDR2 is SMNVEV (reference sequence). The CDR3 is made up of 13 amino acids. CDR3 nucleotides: TGTGCCAGCAGTTTGTCTGGGGGCAGTGAAGCTTTCTTT. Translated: CASSLSGGSEAFF.

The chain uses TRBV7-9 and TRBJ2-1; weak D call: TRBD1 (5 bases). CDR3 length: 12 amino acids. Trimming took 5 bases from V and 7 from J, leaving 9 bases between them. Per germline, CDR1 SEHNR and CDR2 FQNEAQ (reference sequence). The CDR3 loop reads CASSATGNEQFF. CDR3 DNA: TGTGCCAGCAGCGCCACAGGTAATGAGCAGTTCTTC.

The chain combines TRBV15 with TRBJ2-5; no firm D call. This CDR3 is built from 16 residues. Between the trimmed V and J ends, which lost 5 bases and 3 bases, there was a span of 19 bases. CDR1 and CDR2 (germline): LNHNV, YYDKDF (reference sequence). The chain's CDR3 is CATSLGQRQRKETQYF. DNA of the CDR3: TGTGCCACCAGCCTGGGCCAGAGGCAGCGAAAAGAGACCCAGTACTTC.

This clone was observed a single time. CDR3 nucleotides: TGTGCCACCAGCAGTTACCTACAGGGGAATAGCAATCAGCCCCAGCATTTT. Amino acids: CATSSYLQGNSNQPQHF. This chain connects TRBV15 to TRBJ1-5; TRBD1 aligns across 7 bases. J lost 0 bases, V lost 3 bases, and 8 bases had no gene match. The CDR3 spans 17 residues. Germline V gene data show CDR1 as LNHNV and CDR2 as YYDKDF (reference sequence).

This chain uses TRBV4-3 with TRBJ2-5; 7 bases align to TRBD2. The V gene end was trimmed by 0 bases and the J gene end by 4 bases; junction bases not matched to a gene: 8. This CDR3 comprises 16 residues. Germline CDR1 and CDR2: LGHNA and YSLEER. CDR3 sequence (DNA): TGCGCCAGCAGCCAAGATTCGCGGGAGTGGGGAGAGACCCAGTACTTC. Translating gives CASSQDSREWGETQYF.

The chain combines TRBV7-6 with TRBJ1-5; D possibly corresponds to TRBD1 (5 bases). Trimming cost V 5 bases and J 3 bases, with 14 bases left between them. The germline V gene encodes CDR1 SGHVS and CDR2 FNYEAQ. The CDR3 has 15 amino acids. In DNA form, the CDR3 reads TGTGCCAGCAGCCCAGGGTTAGGACTCAATCAGCCCCAGCATTTT. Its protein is CASSPGLGLNQPQHF. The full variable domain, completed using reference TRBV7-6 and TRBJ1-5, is GAGVSQSPRYKVTKRGQDVALRCDPISGHVSLYWYRQALGQGPEFLTYFNYEAQQDKSGLPNDRFSAERPEGSISTLTIQRTEQRDSAMYRCASSPGLGLNQPQHFGDGTRLSIL.